This TCR beta chain was documented in a study of T cells in Graves' hyperthyroidism and ophthalmopathy. This clonotype was seen at least ten times. V gave up 5 bases and J gave up 6 bases; unmatched junction bases: 6. The CDR3 is 14 amino acids. RNA transcripts yielded amplified TCR beta CDR3 regions. During a first-round RT-PCR of the TCR CDR3, the HTBI primer set was used. TCRdb re-called the multiplex PCR reads with MiXCR, one entry per CDR3 protein. The profile shows hundreds of thousands of distinct CDR3 sequences, under 15% of them singletons. The sequence was collected from a woman in her 40s with Graves' ophthalmopathy. Source material: blood. The rearrangement joins TRBV12-3 or TRBV12-4 to TRBJ2-4; the match to TRBD2 covers 8 bases. The CDR3 loop is CASSPGLGRNIQYF. The CDR3 nucleotides read TGTGCCAGCAGTCCGGGACTAGGACGAAACATTCAGTACTTC.